The 6 T cell receptor beta chains reported below all come from one sample, sequenced in a study of shared clonotypes between healthy human individuals. TCRdb's copy holds only in-frame clones and misses some; the assay was immunoSEQ multiplex PCR. The sample records roughly 1,500,000 clones, 98% being singletons. Material: naive CD4+ T cells sorted from blood. Noted subset: CD45RA+ positively selected. These receptors were taken from a man aged 25 to 40 in good health.

This chain connects TRBV27 to TRBJ2-1, with TRBD2 matching 16 bases. CDR3 length equals 23 residues. The germline V gene has CDR1 MNHEY and CDR2 SMNVEV (reference sequence). V was pared by 3 bases and J by 1 base, with 18 bases of the junction left unmatched. CDR3 nucleotides: TGTGCCAGCAGTTTGCGGCCCCCGGGACTAGCGGGAGGGCCTGATCGGTCCTACAATGAGCAGTTCTTC. Protein product: CASSLRPPGLAGGPDRSYNEQFF.

This chain links TRBV5-1 with TRBJ2-1; the D gene is possibly TRBD2 (6 bases). Germline loops: CDR1 SGHRS, CDR2 YFSETQ. The CDR3 loop spans 14 amino acids. V lost 1 base, J lost 7 bases, and 12 bases lay in between. The CDR3 nucleotides are TGCGCCAGCAGCTTGATTTTGACTAGTAATGAGCAGTTCTTC. Amino acid sequence: CASSLILTSNEQFF.

The V and J genes are TRBV11-2 and TRBJ2-1; D gene uncertain. The CDR3 consists of 15 residues. The germline V gene has CDR1 SGHAT and CDR2 FQNNGV. V lost 4 bases to trimming and J lost 1 base, with 11 bases between them. The CDR3 sequence is CASSSGLVSYNEQFF. Written as DNA, the CDR3 is TGTGCCAGCAGCTCTGGGCTAGTTTCCTACAATGAGCAGTTCTTC.

The V and J genes are TRBV7-9 and TRBJ2-3; 8 nucleotides match TRBD2. J gave up 5 bases and V 0 bases, and 1 base lay outside the gene matches. The CDR3 runs 14 residues. The germline V gene has CDR1 SEHNR and CDR2 FQNEAQ (reference sequence). The CDR3 here is CASSLAGRVDTQYF. Here the CDR3 DNA reads TGTGCCAGCAGCTTAGCCGGGAGGGTAGATACGCAGTATTTT.

The chain links TRBV5-1 to TRBJ2-5; TRBD2 agrees at 8 bases. In germline, CDR1 is SGHRS, CDR2 YFSETQ. The CDR3 contains 14 residues. With V trimmed by 6 bases and J by 7 bases, 11 bases remained unmatched. In DNA, the CDR3 is TGCGCCAGCATGAGTCTAAGCGGGAGTAGGACCCAGTACTTC. Protein: CASMSLSGSRTQYF.

This chain links TRBV30 with TRBJ1-3; TRBD1 matches at 8 bases. Per the germline V gene, CDR1 is GTSNPN and CDR2 is SVGIG (reference sequence). The CDR3 is 13 residues long. V shed 3 bases and J 4 bases; nucleotides not matched to a gene: 2. The chain's CDR3 is CAWSRDRGNTIYF. The CDR3 nucleotides read TGTGCCTGGAGCCGGGACAGGGGAAACACCATATATTTT.